This T cell receptor beta chain is drawn from a study of beta chain features in type 1 diabetes. With regard to this clone: Antigen: not known.

Per germline, CDR1 LNHDA and CDR2 SQIVND (reference sequence). Between the trimmed V and J ends, which lost 8 bases and 6 bases, there was a span of 16 bases. The CDR3 runs 14 residues. Findings and limits, study-wide: People with Type 1 diabetes carried modestly yet significantly shorter TCRB CDR3s in all four CD4+ subsets. PCR might preferentially amplify shorter templates, equally in patients and controls. Since sequencing was performed on cDNA, cells with high TCR expression could be over-represented.

Isolated RNA was reverse transcribed in full, so expressed TCRB transcripts were sequenced. Libraries were prepared by immunoSEQ multiplex PCR; TCRdb keeps only in-frame clonotypes and omits some of them. The table has a few hundred thousand clones, over 8.5% seen once. Staining for CD45RO/CCR7/CD25/CD127/CD95/CD27 allowed sorting of CD4+ naive, central memory, regulatory and stem cell-like memory cells. Purities in excess of 95% were seen in all sorted populations. Sequences were obtained from central memory CD4+ T cells from blood. V usage is TRBV19 and J usage is TRBJ2-2; D perhaps matches TRBD2 (7 bases). The TCR was taken from a man aged 25-40 years with type 1 diabetes. The CDR3 nucleotides read TGTGCCAGTGACCTGGGGGGGCTAGCCGGGGAGCTGTTTTTT. Protein: CASDLGGLAGELFF.